The 29 T cell receptor beta chains given below trace back to one sample, sequenced in a study of shared clonotypes between healthy human individuals. TCRdb keeps only in-frame clones here, not all; method: immunoSEQ multiplex PCR. The data show millions of clones, with approximately 90% seen just once and over 0.12% held by the top ten. Specimen: naive CD4+ T cells sorted from blood. Noted subset: CD45RA+ positively selected. These receptors were taken from a man aged 18 to 29 in good health.

The chain couples TRBV7-9 to TRBJ2-5; D possibly corresponds to TRBD2 (5 bases). The end of the DNA aligns better with TRBJ2-7, so the J call may be wrong. The germline gives CDR1 SEHNR, CDR2 FQNEAQ (reference sequence). The CDR3 loop spans 14 amino acids. CDR3 DNA: TGTGCCAGCAGGAAACTAGGTGGCCTCTCCGAGCAGTACTTC. It translates to CASRKLGGLSEQYF.

A remark on this clone: This sample includes further DNA sequences coding for the same CDR3. This sequence joins TRBV2 and TRBJ2-7, with unresolved D. V was pared by 8 bases and J by 3 bases, with 8 bases between. Germline CDR1 reads SNHLY; CDR2 reads FYNNEI. The CDR3 is 11 residues long. The CDR3 nucleotides read TGTGCCAGCTCCGACCGCTACGAGCAGTACTTC. Translation gives CASSDRYEQYF.

The genes are TRBV30 and TRBJ1-4; D is uncertain. The CDR3 consists of 16 residues. V was clipped by 2 bases and J by 7 bases, with 20 bases between them. Germline CDR1 reads GTSNPN; CDR2 reads SVGIG (reference sequence). CDR3 sequence (DNA): TGTGCCTGGAGTTATCCAACCGGGCTATTCGGTGAAAAACTGTTTTTT. Protein product: CAWSYPTGLFGEKLFF.

Remarks on this clone: At one end the junction does not follow the germline gene, possibly because of a read error. The chain combines TRBV7-7 with TRBJ2-5, with D maybe TRBD1 (6 bases). Germline V gene sequence: CDR1 SSHAT, CDR2 FNYEAQ (reference sequence). The CDR3 extends over 14 amino acids. The CDR3 region is CASSPLQGRETQYF. The CDR3 DNA follows: TGTGCTAGCAGCCCTCTACAGGGTAGGGAGACCCAGTACTTC.

The rearrangement uses TRBV6-6 and TRBJ1-4; no clear D gene. The CDR3 is made up of 11 amino acids. Germline CDR1 MNHNY, CDR2 SVGAGI (reference sequence). Trimming took off 7 bases at V and 5 bases at J, with 5 bases between the two ends. The CDR3 bases are TGTGCCAGCATGCGGAATGAAAAACTGTTTTTT. Protein sequence: CASMRNEKLFF.

The CDR3 DNA is TGTGCCAGTAGTGGCAGGGTCCAAGAGACCCAGTACTTC. Encoded protein: CASSGRVQETQYF. This sequence joins TRBV19 and TRBJ2-5; maybe TRBD1 (5 bases). The CDR3 is made up of 13 amino acids. Trimming stripped 5 bases from V and 1 base from J, with 8 bases between. CDR1 LNHDA and CDR2 SQIVND come from the germline V gene (reference sequence).

The chain joins TRBV5-1 to TRBJ2-3; 7 bases map to TRBD1. The ends lost 0 bases at V and 3 bases at J; junction bases unmatched: 7. Germline V lookup: CDR1 SGHRS, CDR2 YFSETQ. This CDR3 region has 16 residues. CDR3 in amino acids: CASSLEAGGRTDTQYF. For the CDR3, the DNA is TGCGCCAGCAGCTTGGAAGCAGGGGGTAGAACAGATACGCAGTATTTT.

A few counts support this clone. Other DNA variants within this sample encode the same CDR3. The J gene is TRBJ1-1, the V gene TRBV30; no definite D call. V lost 1 base and J 1 base, leaving 7 bases between the germline ends. This CDR3 comprises 13 residues. Germline CDR1 and CDR2: GTSNPN and SVGIG (reference sequence). The DNA of the CDR3 is TGTGCCTGGAGTGCCCAGGCGAACACTGAAGCTTTCTTT. Translated: CAWSAQANTEAFF.

V gene TRBV30 combines with J gene TRBJ1-1, with unresolved D. The CDR3 runs to 13 residues. Germline lookup yields CDR1 GTSNPN and CDR2 SVGIG (reference sequence). Trimming shortened V by 4 bases and J by 4 bases, and 13 bases separated the two germline ends. In DNA form, the CDR3 reads TGTGCCTGGACCCCACATGAGGGCACTGAAGCTTTCTTT. Encoded protein: CAWTPHEGTEAFF.

Notes on this clone: The sample holds other DNA sequences that translate to the same CDR3. The rearrangement joins TRBV2 to TRBJ2-7; D gene ambiguous. V lost 5 bases and J 3 bases, leaving 5 bases between the germline ends. This CDR3 contains 11 residues. Looked up from germline, CDR1 is SNHLY and CDR2 is FYNNEI. The CDR3, as DNA: TGTGCCAGCAGTCCCAGCTACGAGCAGTACTTC. It translates to CASSPSYEQYF.

The chain uses TRBV4-3 and TRBJ1-6; tentatively, D is TRBD1 (5 bases). This CDR3 region has 19 residues. Germline loops: CDR1 LGHNA, CDR2 YSLEER. V lost 0 bases and J 4 bases, leaving 19 bases between the germline ends. CDR3 nucleotides: TGCGCCAGCAGCCAAGACGGGGGGTTGGGGAGAACTTATAATTCACCCCTCCACTTT. Encoded protein: CASSQDGGLGRTYNSPLHF.

V gene TRBV18 combines with J gene TRBJ2-4, with a possible D match to TRBD2 (6 bases). Trimming took off 5 bases at V and 1 base at J, with 15 bases between the two ends. The germline V gene encodes CDR1 KGHSH and CDR2 LQKENI. The CDR3 runs to 16 residues. The CDR3 region is CASSEAGIRAKNIQYF. The CDR3 region has the DNA TGTGCCAGCTCAGAGGCGGGGATCCGGGCCAAAAACATTCAGTACTTC.

The V call is TRBV21-1, the J call TRBJ2-1; the table's D call TRBD2 went unverified against the DNA. TRBV21-1 is shown as a pseudogene. The CDR3 extends over 15 amino acids. As DNA, the CDR3 is TGTGCCAGCCTAAACGGACTAGCGGGGGGGCGAGGGAAGTTCTTC. This encodes CASLNGLAGGRGKFF.

This clone was seen just once. The CDR3 DNA follows: TGTGCCAGCAGCATCGGCAGGGGTCAGCCCCAGCATTTT. This sequence encodes CASSIGRGQPQHF. V and J are TRBV5-6 and TRBJ1-5, with D perhaps matching TRBD1 (6 bases). V lost 4 bases and J 6 bases, leaving 11 bases between the germline ends. The V gene's germline CDR1 is SGHDT and CDR2 YYEEEE. CDR3 length: 13 residues.

Turning to this clone: Different DNA sequences within this sample yield the same CDR3. The V and J genes are TRBV7-9 and TRBJ1-4; D unclear. The CDR3 contains 15 residues. Trimming stripped 5 bases from V and 0 bases from J, with 10 bases between. CDR1 is SEHNR and CDR2 is FQNEAQ in the germline V gene (reference sequence). The CDR3 region has the DNA TGTGCCAGCAGCCTCGGAGTTGCAACTAATGAAAAACTGTTTTTT. Translating gives CASSLGVATNEKLFF. The full variable domain, its missing parts supplied by reference TRBV7-9 and TRBJ1-4, is DTGVSQNPRHKITKRGQNVTFRCDPISEHNRLYWYRQTLGQGPEFLTYFQNEAQLEKSRLLSDRFSAERPKGSFSTLEIQRTEQGDSAMYLCASSLGVATNEKLFFGSGTQLSVL.

The V call is TRBV5-1, the J call TRBJ2-2; D may be TRBD2 (6 bases). The CDR3 runs 16 residues. Germline loops: CDR1 SGHRS, CDR2 YFSETQ. The V and J ends lost 1 base and 4 bases respectively, with 14 bases between them. The CDR3 is CASSLLTGRGTGELFF. In DNA, the CDR3 is TGCGCCAGCAGCTTGTTGACGGGGCGGGGCACCGGGGAGCTGTTTTTT.

This rearrangement joins TRBV25-1 to TRBJ2-7, with no clear D. Per the germline V gene, CDR1 is MGHDK and CDR2 is SYGVNS. V was clipped by 8 bases and J by 3 bases, with 8 bases between them. CDR3 length: 11 amino acids. The CDR3 loop is CASLDGYEQYF. CDR3 DNA: TGTGCCAGCCTCGACGGCTACGAGCAGTACTTC.

The chain joins TRBV5-1 to TRBJ1-4; TRBD1 matches at 10 bases. The CDR3 covers 15 residues. Germline-derived CDR1 and CDR2 are SGHRS and YFSETQ. The ends lost 0 bases at V and 7 bases at J; junction bases unmatched: 3. CDR3 region: CASSLAGQGIEKLFF. As DNA, the CDR3 is TGCGCCAGCAGCTTGGCGGGACAGGGGATTGAAAAACTGTTTTTT.

J is TRBJ2-1 and V is TRBV5-1; D not certain. CDR3 length: 15 residues. In germline, CDR1 is SGHRS, CDR2 YFSETQ. V was pared by 2 bases and J by 0 bases, with 9 bases between. The CDR3 DNA sequence: TGCGCCAGCAGCTTTTCACTGAGCTCCTACAATGAGCAGTTCTTC. It translates to CASSFSLSSYNEQFF.

V and J are TRBV15 and TRBJ1-2; possibly TRBD1 for D (5 bases). Trimming left V 3 bases short and J 6 bases short, with 11 bases between. The CDR3 covers 13 residues. CDR1 and CDR2 (germline): LNHNV, YYDKDF (reference sequence). In DNA form, the CDR3 reads TGTGCCACCAGCAGGGTAGGGGAGGATGGCTACACCTTC. Amino acid sequence: CATSRVGEDGYTF.

The chain recombines TRBV19 with TRBJ1-5; 7 positions match TRBD1. In germline, CDR1 is LNHDA, CDR2 SQIVND (reference sequence). V lost 9 bases to trimming and J lost 3 bases; unmatched junction nucleotides: 29. The CDR3 is 21 residues long. The CDR3 here is CARDSLEGAPGSRGTNQPQHF. CDR3 coding DNA: TGTGCCAGGGATAGCTTAGAGGGGGCGCCGGGAAGCAGAGGTACCAATCAGCCCCAGCATTTT. The full variable domain, with the rest looked up from reference TRBV19 and TRBJ1-5, is DGGITQSPKYLFRKEGQNVTLSCEQNLNHDAMYWYRQDPGQGLRLIYYSQIVNDFQKGDIAEGYSVSREKKESFPLTVTSAQKNPTAFYLCARDSLEGAPGSRGTNQPQHFGDGTRLSIL.

This clone turned up a few times. The chain recombines TRBV14 with TRBJ2-2, with D unresolved. Germline V CDR1 and CDR2: SGHDN, FVKESK. The CDR3 runs to 14 residues. With 0 bases removed from V and 3 bases from J, the gap between germline ends came to 5 bases. Here the CDR3 reads CASSQDWHTGELFF. The CDR3 DNA sequence: TGTGCCAGCAGCCAAGATTGGCACACCGGGGAGCTGTTTTTT.

The V call is TRBV11-2, the J call TRBJ1-3, with D unresolved. CDR1 SGHAT and CDR2 FQNNGV come from the germline V gene. V was shortened by 1 base and J by 3 bases, with 7 bases between the two germline ends. The CDR3 consists of 14 residues. The CDR3 DNA sequence: TGTGCCAGCAGCTTAGTTGCGCTTGGAAACACCATATATTTT. Amino acids: CASSLVALGNTIYF.

This chain connects TRBV6-1 to TRBJ2-2; D gene ambiguous. V dropped 0 bases and J dropped 1 base, with 9 bases sitting between them. The CDR3 runs 16 residues. Germline CDR1 reads MNHNS; CDR2 reads SASEGT. The CDR3 sequence is CASSEALGGNTGELFF. The CDR3 DNA sequence: TGTGCCAGCAGTGAAGCGTTGGGCGGGAACACCGGGGAGCTGTTTTTT.

V is TRBV5-1 and J is TRBJ1-1; tentative D call: TRBD1 (5 bases). The CDR3 has 15 amino acids. The V gene lost 3 bases and the J gene lost 0 bases, with 12 bases spanning the gap. Looked up from germline, CDR1 is SGHRS and CDR2 is YFSETQ. The CDR3: CASSYSGTVNTEAFF. In DNA, the CDR3 is TGCGCCAGCAGCTATTCCGGGACCGTGAACACTGAAGCTTTCTTT.

The chain has TRBV15 and TRBJ1-2, with D unclear. V was clipped by 0 bases and J by 0 bases, with 8 bases between them. This CDR3 has 15 amino acids. The germline V gene has CDR1 LNHNV and CDR2 YYDKDF (reference sequence). CDR3 coding DNA: TGTGCCACCAGCAGAGATTCTCCCCCTAACTATGGCTACACCTTC. Translated: CATSRDSPPNYGYTF.

The chain combines TRBV18 with TRBJ2-2, with D uncertain. Germline V gives CDR1 KGHSH, CDR2 LQKENI. CDR3 length: 17 residues. With 1 base removed from V and 1 base from J, the gap between germline ends came to 13 bases. As DNA, the CDR3 is TGTGCCAGCTCACCACGCCTCGGCAGCATGAACACCGGGGAGCTGTTTTTT. Translated, it gives CASSPRLGSMNTGELFF.

This chain uses TRBV7-9 with TRBJ2-3, with TRBD2 as a possible D gene (6 bases). V lost 1 base and J 5 bases, leaving 16 bases between the germline ends. The germline CDR1 and CDR2 sequences are SEHNR and FQNEAQ (reference sequence). The CDR3 is 16 residues long. The CDR3 spells CASSLGARQEGDTQYF. The DNA for the CDR3 is TGTGCCAGCAGCTTAGGGGCACGCCAGGAGGGAGATACGCAGTATTTT.

This chain joins TRBV19 and TRBJ1-5; 11 positions agree with TRBD1. Germline V lookup: CDR1 LNHDA, CDR2 SQIVND (reference sequence). V dropped 7 bases and J dropped 7; count of bases not matched to a gene: 6. This CDR3 is 14 amino acids long. The CDR3 region has the DNA TGTGCCAGTATCGGACAGGGGGCTGGGCAGCCCCAGCATTTT. It specifies CASIGQGAGQPQHF. Full variable domain (remainder filled in from reference TRBV19 and TRBJ1-5): DGGITQSPKYLFRKEGQNVTLSCEQNLNHDAMYWYRQDPGQGLRLIYYSQIVNDFQKGDIAEGYSVSREKKESFPLTVTSAQKNPTAFYLCASIGQGAGQPQHFGDGTRLSIL.